These 19 T cell receptor beta chains came from one sample sequenced in a study of T cell responses to AZD1222 COVID-19 vaccine. Generated by immunoSEQ multiplex PCR, the TCRdb table keeps only in-frame clones and is missing some. The sample consists of about 200,000 clones, 85% to 95% of them appearing once. Sequencing used peripheral blood, obtained 28 days after the second AZD1222 dose. These receptors all come from an adult who received the AZD1222 COVID-19 vaccine.

The chain is built from TRBV7-3 and TRBJ1-1; TRBD1 is a possible D gene (5 bases). Trimming took 1 base from V and 4 from J, leaving 10 bases between them. The length of the CDR3 is 14 residues. Germline V gives CDR1 SGHTA, CDR2 FQGTGA. The CDR3 DNA is TGTGCCAGCAGCTTAAGTGGGGCGGCCACTGAAGCTTTCTTT. Translated, it gives CASSLSGAATEAFF.

This clone was observed once. The chain uses TRBV5-1 and TRBJ1-2; perhaps TRBD1 as D (6 bases). With 4 bases removed from V and 4 bases from J, the gap between germline ends came to 20 bases. Germline V gene data show CDR1 as SGHRS and CDR2 as YFSETQ. The CDR3 has 16 amino acids. In nucleotides, the CDR3 is TGCGCCAGCAGCCTGGGGCAACAGGGTGTCGGCTATGGCTACACCTTC. Its protein is CASSLGQQGVGYGYTF.

The chain employs TRBV6-5 and TRBJ1-6; 8 nucleotides agree with TRBD1. CDR1 and CDR2 (germline): MNHEY, SVGAGI. Trimming at V came to 6 bases and at J to 11 bases, leaving 12 bases not matched to a gene. CDR3 length: 15 amino acids. The CDR3 coding sequence is TGTGCCAGCAGCTCCCGGGACAGGCAGTTTGCACCCCTCCACTTT. Translating gives CASSSRDRQFAPLHF.

The chain has TRBV6-5 and TRBJ2-2, with 11 bases lining up with TRBD2. Germline V lookup: CDR1 MNHEY, CDR2 SVGAGI. The J segment lost 7 bases and the V segment lost 9 bases, leaving 10 bases of the junction unmatched. This CDR3 has 15 residues. CDR3 amino acids: CASRLAGSYGGELFF. The DNA of the CDR3 is TGTGCCAGTCGACTAGCGGGGTCTTACGGCGGGGAGCTGTTTTTT.

This clone appeared a single time. The V call is TRBV5-1, the J call TRBJ2-3; 9 nucleotides match TRBD2. Losses at the gene ends were 0 bases for V and 4 bases for J; bases not matched to a gene: 6. Germline CDR1 is SGHRS and CDR2 is YFSETQ. This CDR3 is built from 16 residues. The CDR3 loop reads CASSLAAGGPADTQYF. The CDR3 nucleotides read TGCGCCAGCAGCTTGGCGGCGGGGGGGCCGGCAGATACGCAGTATTTT.

This sequence joins TRBV28 and TRBJ2-2; D is ambiguous. The CDR3 loop spans 14 amino acids. Germline V gene sequence: CDR1 MDHEN, CDR2 SYDVKM. Trimming took off 2 bases at V and 4 bases at J, with 8 bases between the two ends. The CDR3 loop is CASSLHHRTGELFF. The CDR3 DNA follows: TGTGCCAGCAGTTTACACCACCGCACCGGGGAGCTGTTTTTT.

The table lists this clone with a count of one. The chain is built from TRBV12-3 or TRBV12-4 and TRBJ1-1; TRBD1 matches at 8 bases. V lost 6 bases, J lost 7 bases, and 4 bases stayed unmatched. This CDR3 region has 12 residues. CDR3 nucleotides: TGTGCCAGCAGCAGGGGGCAGGGTGAAGCTTTCTTT. Protein: CASSRGQGEAFF.

DNA for the CDR3: TGTGCCAGCAGCCGACAGAGAAACACTGAAGCTTTCTTT. Translated: CASSRQRNTEAFF. The gene calls are TRBV6-5 and TRBJ1-1, with D perhaps matching TRBD1 (5 bases). This CDR3 spans 13 amino acids. Deletions cut 6 bases from V and 2 bases from J, with 10 bases between. Germline CDR1 is MNHEY and CDR2 is SVGAGI.

The chain uses TRBV2 and TRBJ2-3; D not resolved. This CDR3 region has 13 residues. The germline gives CDR1 SNHLY, CDR2 FYNNEI. The V gene lost 8 bases and the J gene lost 1 base, with 10 bases spanning the gap. CDR3 sequence reads: CASERSGTDTQYF. The CDR3 coding sequence is TGTGCCAGCGAAAGGTCAGGCACAGATACGCAGTATTTT.

The V gene is TRBV15, the J gene TRBJ2-5; D is undetermined. The CDR3 is 15 residues long. Germline assignment: CDR1 LNHNV and CDR2 YYDKDF (reference sequence). The V end lost 3 bases, the J end lost 5 bases, and 16 bases lay between the germline ends. The CDR3 bases are TGTGCCACCAGCAGGCCCGACGTCAGCCCGGAGACCCAGTACTTC. Encoded protein: CATSRPDVSPETQYF.

The rearrangement uses TRBV3-1 (or the pseudogene TRBV3-2) and TRBJ1-4; D not resolved. V lost 1 base to trimming and J lost 8 bases, with 8 bases between them. This CDR3 region has 13 residues. Germline V gene lookup returns CDR1 LGHDT and CDR2 YNNKEL (reference sequence). The chain's CDR3 is CASSQVEGEKLFF. The CDR3 DNA is TGTGCCAGCAGCCAAGTGGAAGGGGAAAAACTGTTTTTT.

This sequence joins TRBV6-2 or TRBV6-3 and TRBJ1-1; D might be TRBD1 (5 bases). The CDR3 is made up of 14 amino acids. Trimming cost V 5 bases and J 1 base, with 11 bases left between them. In germline, CDR1 is MNHEY, CDR2 SVGEGT. The CDR3 spells CASSRWGGNTEAFF. In nucleotides, the CDR3 is TGTGCCAGCAGTCGCTGGGGCGGGAACACTGAAGCTTTCTTT.

This sequence joins TRBV7-3 and TRBJ1-3; D remains ambiguous. The CDR3 extends over 14 amino acids. Germline V lookup: CDR1 SGHTA, CDR2 FQGTGA. Deletions cut 2 bases from V and 4 bases from J, with 9 bases between. CDR3 nucleotides: TGTGCCAGCAGCTTAGCAGGTCACGGAAACACCATATATTTT. It specifies CASSLAGHGNTIYF.

The chain links TRBV19 to TRBJ2-2, with TRBD2 as a possible D gene (6 bases). This CDR3 is built from 15 residues. The germline V gene has CDR1 LNHDA and CDR2 SQIVND (reference sequence). Trimming shortened V by 9 bases and J by 0 bases, and 14 bases separated the two germline ends. CDR3 region: CASHGGPTNTGELFF. CDR3 sequence (DNA): TGTGCCAGCCACGGAGGGCCCACGAACACCGGGGAGCTGTTTTTT.

V is TRBV5-1 and J is TRBJ2-5; D perhaps matches TRBD2 (6 bases). This CDR3 contains 17 residues. The germline V gene has CDR1 SGHRS and CDR2 YFSETQ. The V gene lost 7 bases and the J gene lost 3 bases, with 25 bases spanning the gap. The CDR3 DNA follows: TGCGCCAGCTGCGTGCTTCAGGGCCAGCGGGCCAAAGAGACCCAGTACTTC. Translating it yields CASCVLQGQRAKETQYF. Based on the CDR3 plus reference TRBV5-1 and TRBJ2-5, the full variable domain is KAGVTQTPRYLIKTRGQQVTLSCSPISGHRSVSWYQQTPGQGLQFLFEYFSETQRNKGNFPGRFSGRQFSNSRSEMNVSTLELGDSALYLCASCVLQGQRAKETQYFGPGTRLLVL.

In this sample, this clone turned up once. The chain links TRBV10-2 to TRBJ1-2; D possibly corresponds to TRBD1 (5 bases). Germline CDR1 WSHSY, CDR2 SAAADI. The CDR3 length is 14 residues. V lost 10 bases and J lost 8, with 23 bases in between. The CDR3 protein is CATLSAGRVGGYTF. DNA for the CDR3: TGCGCCACCCTAAGCGCGGGCAGGGTTGGCGGCTACACCTTC.

This chain connects TRBV19 to TRBJ1-1, with 7 nucleotides matching TRBD1. Germline V gene sequence: CDR1 LNHDA, CDR2 SQIVND (reference sequence). The CDR3 has 15 amino acids. The ends lost 6 bases at V and 0 bases at J; junction bases unmatched: 7. CDR3 residues: CASRKAGTVNTEAFF. CDR3 DNA: TGTGCCAGTAGGAAGGCAGGGACAGTGAACACTGAAGCTTTCTTT.

The chain combines TRBV7-6 with TRBJ2-1; D ambiguous. The CDR3 contains 11 residues. Germline assignment: CDR1 SGHVS and CDR2 FNYEAQ. V lost 5 bases and J lost 10, with 9 bases in between. The DNA of the CDR3 is TGTGCCAGCAGCCTTGTTGGCGAGCAGTTCTTC. Its translation: CASSLVGEQFF. Full variable domain (rest looked up from reference TRBV7-6 and TRBJ2-1): GAGVSQSPRYKVTKRGQDVALRCDPISGHVSLYWYRQALGQGPEFLTYFNYEAQQDKSGLPNDRFSAERPEGSISTLTIQRTEQRDSAMYRCASSLVGEQFFGPGTRLTVL.

V usage is TRBV27 and J usage is TRBJ1-5; D is undetermined. Germline CDR1 reads MNHEY; CDR2 reads SMNVEV (reference sequence). The germline V and J ends were trimmed by 1 base and 3 bases, with 7 bases remaining between them. The CDR3 totals 14 residues. CDR3 protein: CASSLWRNNQPQHF. In DNA form, the CDR3 reads TGTGCCAGCAGTTTATGGAGGAACAATCAGCCCCAGCATTTT.